This record concerns one TCR beta chain sequence. Its antigen is not identified. This entry is derived from a study of chemoradiotherapy in HPV16-positive cancers. About the research overall: Candidate HPV-specific T-cell clones and common TCR motifs came from functional assays in a couple of HPV16-positive patients. Study-level points and caveats: Candidate HPV-specific clones and E7-related TCR motifs grew in tumor during treatment. Functional assays defining HPV-specific T cells used only two HPV16-positive patients.

The method was immunoSEQ multiplex PCR; TCRdb's version includes in-frame clones alone and lacks a portion of them. The table lists approximately 3,100 clones, roughly 85% of them singletons. V lost 6 bases and J lost 1; bases outside the gene matches: 8. This CDR3 contains 16 residues. Germline CDR1 reads SGHTA; CDR2 reads FQGTGA. The chain couples TRBV7-3 to TRBJ2-3; 9 positions match TRBD2. Source: tumor tissue, taken from a patient who underwent chemoradiotherapy. The sequence was collected from a human donor with HPV-associated anogenital cancer. This CDR3 is CASRKGASGGTDTQYF. The CDR3 nucleotides are TGTGCCAGCAGGAAAGGGGCTAGCGGGGGCACAGATACGCAGTATTTT.